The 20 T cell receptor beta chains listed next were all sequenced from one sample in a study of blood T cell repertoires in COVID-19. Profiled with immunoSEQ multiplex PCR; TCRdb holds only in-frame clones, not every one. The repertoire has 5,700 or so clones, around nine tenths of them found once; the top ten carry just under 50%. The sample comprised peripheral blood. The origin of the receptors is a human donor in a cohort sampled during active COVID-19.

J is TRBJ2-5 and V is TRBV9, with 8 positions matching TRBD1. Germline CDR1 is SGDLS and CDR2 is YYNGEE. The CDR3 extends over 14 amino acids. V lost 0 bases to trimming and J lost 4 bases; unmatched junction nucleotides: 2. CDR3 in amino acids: CASSVDGQGETQYF. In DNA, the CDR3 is TGTGCCAGCAGCGTAGACGGACAGGGAGAGACCCAGTACTTC.

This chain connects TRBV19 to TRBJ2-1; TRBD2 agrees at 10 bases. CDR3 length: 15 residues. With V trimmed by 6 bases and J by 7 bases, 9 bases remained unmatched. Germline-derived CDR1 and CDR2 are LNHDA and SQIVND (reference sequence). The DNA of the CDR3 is TGTGCCAGTAGAAGGACTAGCGGTCTGCAGAATGAGCAGTTCTTC. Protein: CASRRTSGLQNEQFF.

The CDR3 DNA sequence: TGTGCCAGCAGCCAAGACAGGTCACAAAACTACGAGCAGTACTTC. This translates into CASSQDRSQNYEQYF. The chain recombines TRBV7-2 with TRBJ2-7; tentative D call: TRBD1 (6 bases). The CDR3 sequence is 15 residues long. CDR1 is SGHTA, CDR2 FQGNSA, per germline. V lost 5 bases to trimming and J lost 3 bases, with 17 bases between them. The full variable domain, its missing parts supplied by reference TRBV7-2 and TRBJ2-7, is GAGVSQSPSNKVTEKGKDVELRCDPISGHTALYWYRQSLGQGLEFLIYFQGNSAPDKSGLPSDRFSAERTGGSVSTLTIQRTQQEDSAVYLCASSQDRSQNYEQYFGPGTRLTVT.

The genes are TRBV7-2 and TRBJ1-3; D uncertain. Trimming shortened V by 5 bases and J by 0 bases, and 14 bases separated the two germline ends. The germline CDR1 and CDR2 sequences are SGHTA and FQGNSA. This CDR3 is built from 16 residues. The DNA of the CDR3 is TGTGCCAGCAGCCCCCCACCGGGAAACTCTGGAAACACCATATATTTT. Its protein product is CASSPPPGNSGNTIYF.

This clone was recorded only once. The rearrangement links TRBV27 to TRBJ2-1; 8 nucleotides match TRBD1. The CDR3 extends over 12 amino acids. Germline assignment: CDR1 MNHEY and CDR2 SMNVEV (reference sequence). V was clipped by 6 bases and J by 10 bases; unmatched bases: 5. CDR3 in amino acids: CASSEQGDEQFF. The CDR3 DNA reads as TGTGCCAGCAGCGAACAGGGGGACGAGCAGTTCTTC.

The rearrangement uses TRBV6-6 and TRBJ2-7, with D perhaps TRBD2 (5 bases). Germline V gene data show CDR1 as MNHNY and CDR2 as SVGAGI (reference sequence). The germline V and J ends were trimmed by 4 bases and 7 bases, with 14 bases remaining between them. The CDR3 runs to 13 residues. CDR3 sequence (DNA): TGTGCCAGCAGTTCACCGGGCCCGGGGGAGCAGTACTTC. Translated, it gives CASSSPGPGEQYF.

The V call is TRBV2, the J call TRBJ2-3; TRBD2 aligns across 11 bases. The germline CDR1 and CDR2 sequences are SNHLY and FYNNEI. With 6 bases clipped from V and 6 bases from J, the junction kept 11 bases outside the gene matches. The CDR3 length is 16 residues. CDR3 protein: CASSPGRVAGGDTQYF. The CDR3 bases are TGTGCCAGCAGCCCGGGGAGGGTAGCGGGAGGGGATACGCAGTATTTT.

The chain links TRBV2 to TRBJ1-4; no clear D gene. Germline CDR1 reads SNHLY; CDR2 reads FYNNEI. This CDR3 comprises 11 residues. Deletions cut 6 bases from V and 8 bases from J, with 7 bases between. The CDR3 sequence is CASRGGEKLFF. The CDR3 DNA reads TGTGCCAGCAGGGGAGGAGAAAAACTGTTTTTT.

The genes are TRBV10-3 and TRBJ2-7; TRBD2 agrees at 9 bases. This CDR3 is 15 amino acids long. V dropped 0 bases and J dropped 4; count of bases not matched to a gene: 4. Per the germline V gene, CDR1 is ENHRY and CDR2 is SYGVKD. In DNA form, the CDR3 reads TGTGCCATCAGTGAGTCGGGCGGGAGGGGGTACGAGCAGTACTTC. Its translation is CAISESGGRGYEQYF.

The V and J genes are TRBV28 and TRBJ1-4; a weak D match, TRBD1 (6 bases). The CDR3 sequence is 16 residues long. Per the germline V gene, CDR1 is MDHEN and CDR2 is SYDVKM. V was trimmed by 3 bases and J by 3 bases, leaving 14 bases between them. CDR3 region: CASSFADRASNEKLFF. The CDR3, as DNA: TGTGCCAGCAGTTTTGCGGACAGAGCCTCTAATGAAAAACTGTTTTTT. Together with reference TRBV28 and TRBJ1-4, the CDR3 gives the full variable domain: DVKVTQSSRYLVKRTGEKVFLECVQDMDHENMFWYRQDPGLGLRLIYFSYDVKMKEKGDIPEGYSVSREKKERFSLILESASTNQTSMYLCASSFADRASNEKLFFGSGTQLSVL.

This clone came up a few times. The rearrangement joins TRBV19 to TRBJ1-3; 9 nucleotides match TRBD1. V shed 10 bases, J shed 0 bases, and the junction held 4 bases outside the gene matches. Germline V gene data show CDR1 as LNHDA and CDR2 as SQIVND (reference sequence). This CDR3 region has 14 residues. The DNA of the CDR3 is TGTGCCACCGGGACAGGGCTCTCTGGAAACACCATATATTTT. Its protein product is CATGTGLSGNTIYF. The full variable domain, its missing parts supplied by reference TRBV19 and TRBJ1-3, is DGGITQSPKYLFRKEGQNVTLSCEQNLNHDAMYWYRQDPGQGLRLIYYSQIVNDFQKGDIAEGYSVSREKKESFPLTVTSAQKNPTAFYLCATGTGLSGNTIYFGEGSWLTVV.

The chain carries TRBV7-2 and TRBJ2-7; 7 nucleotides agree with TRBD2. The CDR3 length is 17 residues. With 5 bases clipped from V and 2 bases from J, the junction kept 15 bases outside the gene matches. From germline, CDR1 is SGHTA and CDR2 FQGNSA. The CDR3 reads CASSPYTGGSSTYEQYF. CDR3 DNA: TGTGCCAGCAGCCCCTACACTGGCGGGAGTTCGACCTACGAGCAGTACTTC.

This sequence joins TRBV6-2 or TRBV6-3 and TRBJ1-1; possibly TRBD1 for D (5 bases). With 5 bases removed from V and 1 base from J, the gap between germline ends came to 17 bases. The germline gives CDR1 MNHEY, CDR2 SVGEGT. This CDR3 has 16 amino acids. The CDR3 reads CASSTPRGAPNTEAFF. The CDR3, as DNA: TGTGCCAGCAGTACCCCCCGCGGGGCTCCGAACACTGAAGCTTTCTTT.

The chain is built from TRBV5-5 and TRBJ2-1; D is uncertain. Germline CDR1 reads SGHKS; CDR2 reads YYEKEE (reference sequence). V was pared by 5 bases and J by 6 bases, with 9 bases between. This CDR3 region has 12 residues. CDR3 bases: TGTGCCAGCAGTCCAGCAGGCAATGAGCAGTTCTTC. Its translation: CASSPAGNEQFF.

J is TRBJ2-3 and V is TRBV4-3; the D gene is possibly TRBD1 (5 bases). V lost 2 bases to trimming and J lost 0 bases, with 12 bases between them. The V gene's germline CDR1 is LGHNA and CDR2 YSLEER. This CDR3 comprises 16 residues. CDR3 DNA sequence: TGCGCCAGCAGCCAACTTCAGGGTTCTAGCACAGATACGCAGTATTTT. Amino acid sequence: CASSQLQGSSTDTQYF.

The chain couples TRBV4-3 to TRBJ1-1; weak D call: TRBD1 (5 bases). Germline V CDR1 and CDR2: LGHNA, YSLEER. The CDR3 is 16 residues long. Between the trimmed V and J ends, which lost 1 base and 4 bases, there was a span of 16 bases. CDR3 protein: CASSQVFDSPGTEAFF. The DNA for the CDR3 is TGCGCCAGCAGCCAAGTTTTCGACAGCCCGGGCACTGAAGCTTTCTTT.

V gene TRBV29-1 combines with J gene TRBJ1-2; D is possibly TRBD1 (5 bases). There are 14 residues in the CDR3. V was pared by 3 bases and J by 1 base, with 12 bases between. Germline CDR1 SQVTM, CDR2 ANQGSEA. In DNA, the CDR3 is TGCAGCGTTGAGGAGACAGATTATAACTATGGCTACACCTTC. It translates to CSVEETDYNYGYTF.

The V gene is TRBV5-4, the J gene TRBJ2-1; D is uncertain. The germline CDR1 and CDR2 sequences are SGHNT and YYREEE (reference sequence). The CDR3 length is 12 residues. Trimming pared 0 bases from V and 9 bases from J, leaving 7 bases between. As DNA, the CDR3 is TGTGCCAGCAGCTTGGGTAGAAGTGAGCAGTTCTTC. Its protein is CASSLGRSEQFF.

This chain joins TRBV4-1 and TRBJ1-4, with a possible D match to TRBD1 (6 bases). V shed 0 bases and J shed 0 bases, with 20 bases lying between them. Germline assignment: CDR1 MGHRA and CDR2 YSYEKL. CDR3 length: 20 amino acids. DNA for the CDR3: TGCGCCAGCAGCCAAGAACCCCCGGGACAACTCACAGCAACTAATGAAAAACTGTTTTTT. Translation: CASSQEPPGQLTATNEKLFF.

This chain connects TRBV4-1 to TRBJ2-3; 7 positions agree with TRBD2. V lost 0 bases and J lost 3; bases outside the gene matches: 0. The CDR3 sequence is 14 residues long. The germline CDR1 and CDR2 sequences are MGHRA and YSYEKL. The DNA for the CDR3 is TGCGCCAGCAGCCAAGAGCGGGGGACAGATACGCAGTATTTT. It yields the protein CASSQERGTDTQYF.